This record concerns one TCR beta chain sequence. With V trimmed by 4 bases and J by 12 bases, 8 bases remained unmatched. Per the germline V gene, CDR1 is MNHNY and CDR2 is SVGAGI (reference sequence). This CDR3 has 15 amino acids. This specimen belongs to a study of T cell changes during pregnancy in multiple sclerosis. The protocol was immunoSEQ multiplex PCR, while the TCRdb copy is restricted to in-frame clones and leaves out a portion. The sample records fewer than 40,000 clones, almost 90% being singletons. The chain carries TRBV6-6 and TRBJ1-6, with 11 bases fitting TRBD1. The receptor was derived from a female donor with multiple sclerosis, enrolled in a pregnancy study. The sequenced sample was CD8+ T cells from peripheral blood mononuclear cells, obtained after pregnancy. CDR3 in amino acids: CASSSPGTGGVPLHF. In nucleotides, the CDR3 is TGTGCCAGCAGTTCACCCGGGACAGGGGGTGTACCCCTCCACTTT.